This is a list of T cell receptor beta chains from one sample in a study of CD8 T cells in Susac syndrome. TCRdb re-derived calls from the immunoSEQ multiplex PCR reads in MiXCR, one entry per CDR3 protein. The data contain 240,000 or so distinct CDR3 sequences, about 95% of them seen just once; the ten biggest clones take up under 0.12%. Sequences were obtained from CD4+ T cells from PBMCs. These receptors were taken from a human donor with Susac syndrome. Both conserved end residues are part of each CDR3. A D gene is named only where the DNA matches it firmly. Size is omitted from some rows. Given values are once, few, many or a class for expanded clones.

d_call | j_call | v_call | clone_size | cdr3_aa | cdr3_nt
TRBD2 | TRBJ2-1 | TRBV20-1 | once | CSARKREEGNEQFF | TGCAGTGCTAGAAAGCGGGAGGAGGGGAATGAGCAGTTCTTC
. | TRBJ1-5 | TRBV20-1 | . | CSARILENQPQHF | TGCAGTGCTAGGATCCTAGAGAATCAGCCCCAGCATTTT
TRBD1 | TRBJ1-1 | TRBV29-1 | . | CSVEEQGDTEAFF | TGCAGCGTTGAAGAACAGGGGGACACTGAAGCTTTCTTT
TRBD2 | TRBJ2-3 | TRBV4-1 | . | CASSHSTSGWSDTQYF | TGCGCCAGCAGCCACTCGACTAGCGGGTGGTCAGATACGCAGTATTTT
TRBD2 | TRBJ2-7 | TRBV7-2 | . | CASSLASSGRAQQYF | TGTGCCAGCAGCTTAGCGTCTAGCGGGAGGGCCCAGCAGTACTTC
. | TRBJ2-2 | TRBV5-4 | once | CASSFRTRPAGTGELFF | TGTGCCAGCAGCTTTCGGACACGGCCAGCAGGCACCGGGGAGCTGTTTTTT
TRBD2 | TRBJ2-1 | TRBV6-5 | . | CASSESGRGYNEQFF | TGTGCCAGCAGCGAAAGCGGGAGGGGCTACAATGAGCAGTTCTTC
. | TRBJ1-1 | TRBV6-5 | . | CASSYGGVVMAEAFF | TGTGCCAGCAGTTACGGTGGCGTCGTAATGGCTGAAGCTTTCTTT
. | TRBJ2-5 | TRBV2 | . | CASNFRIQETQYF | TGTGCCAGCAATTTCCGGATTCAAGAGACCCAGTACTTC
TRBD1 | TRBJ2-4 | TRBV29-1 | . | CSVEAIVQGRYGNIQYF | TGCAGCGTTGAGGCCATCGTACAGGGGCGGTATGGGAACATTCAGTACTTC
. | TRBJ2-5 | TRBV20-1 | . | CSRAGQGETQYF | TGCAGCCGGGCGGGGCAGGGAGAGACCCAGTACTTC
. | TRBJ1-2 | TRBV5-4 | . | CASSVQGPNGYTF | TGTGCCAGCAGTGTACAGGGTCCCAATGGCTACACCTTC
TRBD2 | TRBJ2-7 | TRBV12-3/TRBV12-4 | . | CASSRGLAGGYSYEQYF | TGTGCCAGCAGCCGGGGACTAGCGGGAGGTTACTCCTACGAGCAGTACTTC
TRBD2 | TRBJ2-1 | TRBV6-2/TRBV6-3 | . | CASSLTSGTGNEQFF | TGTGCCAGCAGCCTAACTAGCGGGACTGGCAATGAGCAGTTCTTC
TRBD1 | TRBJ2-5 | TRBV20-1 | . | CSARATGGKETQYF | TGCAGTGCTAGGGCTACAGGGGGCAAAGAGACCCAGTACTTC
TRBD2 | TRBJ2-3 | TRBV6-5 | . | CASSYARLAGGTTDTQYF | TGTGCCAGCAGTTACGCCAGACTAGCGGGGGGGACAACAGATACGCAGTATTTT
. | TRBJ1-5 | TRBV28 | . | CASSYNQPQHF | TGTGCCAGCAGTTATAATCAGCCCCAGCATTTT
. | TRBJ1-1 | TRBV20-1 | . | CSARRRGEAFF | TGCAGTGCTAGAAGAAGGGGTGAAGCTTTCTTT
. | TRBJ1-2 | TRBV30 | . | CAWSGTRGAWGYTF | TGTGCCTGGAGTGGGACCCGAGGGGCATGGGGCTACACCTTC
TRBD2 | TRBJ2-1 | TRBV9 | . | CASSATGTRLFF | TGTGCCAGCAGCGCTACTGGGACTAGGCTGTTCTTC
. | TRBJ1-5 | TRBV2 | . | CASSTHGAVGQPQHF | TGTGCCAGCAGTACCCACGGGGCGGTCGGTCAGCCCCAGCATTTT
TRBD2 | TRBJ2-1 | TRBV29-1 | . | CSVPGLANNEQFF | TGCAGCGTACCGGGACTAGCGAACAATGAGCAGTTCTTC
. | TRBJ1-1 | TRBV14 | . | CASSPRLDTEAFF | TGTGCCAGCAGCCCCCGGTTGGACACTGAAGCTTTCTTT
. | TRBJ2-4 | TRBV28 | . | CASKPGLAKNIQYF | TGTGCCAGCAAACCTGGGCTAGCCAAAAACATTCAGTACTTC
TRBD1 | TRBJ2-2 | TRBV30 | . | CAWSVRQGAGGGELFF | TGTGCCTGGAGTGTACGGCAGGGGGCAGGGGGCGGGGAGCTGTTTTTT
. | TRBJ2-6 | TRBV11-2 | . | CASSFTGANVLTF | TGTGCCAGCAGCTTTACCGGGGCCAACGTCCTGACTTTC
TRBD2 | TRBJ2-1 | TRBV2 | . | CASMSGRADNEQFF | TGTGCCAGCATGAGCGGGAGGGCCGACAATGAGCAGTTCTTC
. | TRBJ2-5 | TRBV28 | once | CASIMGETQYF | TGTGCCAGCATCATGGGAGAGACCCAGTACTTC
. | TRBJ1-3 | TRBV11-2 | . | CASSPRDRSGNTIYF | TGTGCCAGCAGCCCAAGGGACCGCTCTGGAAACACCATATATTTT
. | TRBJ2-1 | TRBV12-3/TRBV12-4 | . | CASRDSGDNEQFF | TGTGCCAGCAGGGATAGCGGAGACAATGAGCAGTTCTTC
TRBD2 | TRBJ2-5 | TRBV27 | . | CASRLRGRETQYF | TGTGCCAGTCGCCTGCGGGGGAGGGAGACCCAGTACTTC
. | TRBJ2-5 | TRBV20-1 | . | CSAATKETQYF | TGCAGTGCTGCTACTAAGGAGACCCAGTACTTC
TRBD2 | TRBJ2-3 | TRBV20-1 | once | CSQTSGVATDTQYF | TGCAGCCAGACTAGCGGGGTCGCAACAGATACGCAGTATTTT
. | TRBJ1-2 | TRBV29-1 | . | CSVVGGGYTF | TGCAGCGTTGTCGGGGGCGGCTACACCTTC
TRBD2 | TRBJ2-7 | TRBV29-1 | . | CSYRGTSGSYEQYF | TGCAGCTACCGCGGGACTAGCGGGAGCTACGAGCAGTACTTC
TRBD1 | TRBJ2-1 | TRBV12-5 | . | CASGFGQVDYNEQFF | TGTGCTAGTGGTTTTGGACAGGTGGACTACAATGAGCAGTTCTTC
TRBD1 | TRBJ1-5 | TRBV7-8 | . | CASSEAGTGTHQPQHF | TGTGCCAGCAGCGAAGCCGGGACAGGTACCCATCAGCCCCAGCATTTT
TRBD2 | TRBJ2-7 | TRBV25-1 | . | CASSESGSGSRSYEQYF | TGTGCCAGCAGTGAATCTGGTAGCGGGAGCCGATCCTACGAGCAGTACTTC
. | TRBJ1-2 | TRBV9 | . | CASSVGSQNYGYTF | TGTGCCAGCAGCGTAGGGAGCCAAAACTATGGCTACACCTTC
. | TRBJ2-3 | TRBV20-1 | . | CSALLVADTQYF | TGCAGTGCTTTACTAGTAGCAGATACGCAGTATTTT
. | TRBJ1-2 | TRBV20-1 | . | CSARDKGPYGYTF | TGCAGTGCTAGAGACAAGGGACCCTATGGCTACACCTTC
. | TRBJ2-3 | TRBV4-1 | . | CASSQGTFGRTDTQYF | TGCGCCAGCAGCCAGGGCACCTTCGGGCGAACAGATACGCAGTATTTT
TRBD1 | TRBJ1-1 | TRBV12-3/TRBV12-4 | . | CASGTGGSYTEAFF | TGTGCCAGCGGAACAGGGGGCTCTTACACTGAAGCTTTCTTT
. | TRBJ2-3 | TRBV7-3 | . | CASSGVLTDTQYF | TGTGCCAGCAGCGGGGTCCTCACAGATACGCAGTATTTT
. | TRBJ1-2 | TRBV20-1 | . | CSARLSGSNYGYTF | TGCAGTGCTAGACTGTCGGGATCTAACTATGGCTACACCTTC
TRBD2 | TRBJ2-1 | TRBV4-1 | . | CASSPETSGINNEQFF | TGCGCCAGCAGCCCCGAGACTAGCGGAATTAACAATGAGCAGTTCTTC
TRBD2 | TRBJ2-7 | TRBV28 | . | CASRGSGRELRYEQYF | TGTGCCAGCAGGGGTAGCGGGAGGGAACTTCGATACGAGCAGTACTTC
. | TRBJ2-1 | TRBV12-3/TRBV12-4 | . | CASSVYNEQFF | TGTGCCAGCAGCGTCTACAATGAGCAGTTCTTC
. | TRBJ2-4 | TRBV30 | . | CAWSVDAGNIQYF | TGTGCCTGGAGTGTGGACGCCGGGAACATTCAGTACTTC